Presented here are 20 T cell receptor beta chains from one specimen sequenced in a study of identical twins. Via MiXCR, TCRdb re-called the 5' RACE reads, giving one row per CDR3 protein. The sample contains about 190,000 distinct CDR3 sequences, roughly 15% of which appear only once. These sequences were also reported in another study, on T cells expressing NK-cell markers.

Source material: CD8+ T cells sorted from blood. The receptors stem from a woman aged 18-35 years in good health.

The rearrangement links TRBV19 to TRBJ1-5; no firm D call. Germline lookup yields CDR1 LNHDA and CDR2 SQIVND (reference sequence). The CDR3 covers 15 residues. The germline V and J ends were trimmed by 5 bases and 2 bases, with 13 bases remaining between them. CDR3 loop: CASSAVPGGNQPQHF. The CDR3 nucleotides are TGTGCCAGTAGTGCCGTCCCGGGTGGCAATCAGCCCCAGCATTTT.

The V and J genes are TRBV30 and TRBJ2-3; 8 bases map to TRBD2. Germline CDR1 and CDR2: GTSNPN and SVGIG (reference sequence). The CDR3 consists of 13 residues. After removal of 2 bases from V and 4 bases from J, the junction contained 2 bases not matched to a gene. The CDR3: CAWSTGGPDTQYF. In nucleotides, the CDR3 is TGTGCCTGGAGTACGGGAGGGCCAGATACGCAGTATTTT.

Only a few counts were recorded for this clonotype. The chain carries TRBV6-2 or TRBV6-3 and TRBJ2-6, with TRBD2 matching 12 bases. CDR3 length: 18 residues. CDR1 is MNHEY and CDR2 is SVGEGT in the germline V gene. V trimming: 6 bases; J trimming: 1 base; junction bases outside the gene matches: 7. This CDR3 reads CASRDRTSGTSGANVLTF. For the CDR3, the DNA is TGTGCCAGCAGGGACAGGACTAGCGGGACGTCTGGGGCCAACGTCCTGACTTTC.

The chain recombines TRBV7-9 with TRBJ2-2, with D possibly being TRBD1 or TRBD2 (5 bases each). Germline values: CDR1 SEHNR, CDR2 FQNEAQ (reference sequence). V was clipped by 3 bases and J by 4 bases, with 12 bases between them. This CDR3 region has 15 residues. The CDR3 sequence is CASSFPGLLTGELFF. CDR3 sequence (DNA): TGTGCCAGCAGCTTCCCGGGGCTCCTCACCGGGGAGCTGTTTTTT.

The chain joins TRBV6-5 to TRBJ2-7; 9 bases fit TRBD2. The CDR3 loop spans 16 amino acids. After removal of 0 bases from V and 3 bases from J, the junction contained 6 bases not matched to a gene. Germline CDR1 reads MNHEY; CDR2 reads SVGAGI. CDR3: CASSYSLIAGDYEQYF. The DNA for the CDR3 is TGTGCCAGCAGTTACTCTCTTATAGCGGGAGACTACGAGCAGTACTTC.

This clonotype was picked up one time. The V gene is TRBV20-1, the J gene TRBJ2-1, with D uncertain. The CDR3 contains 15 residues. Per germline, CDR1 DFQATT and CDR2 SNEGSKA (reference sequence). Trimming cost V 5 bases and J 0 bases, with 14 bases left between them. The CDR3 here is CSAAPEPFSYNEQFF. The DNA for the CDR3 is TGCAGTGCTGCCCCGGAGCCCTTCTCCTACAATGAGCAGTTCTTC.

This clonotype was seen repeatedly, ten times or more. The rearrangement uses TRBV27 and TRBJ1-1; D is ambiguous. Germline assignment: CDR1 MNHEY and CDR2 SMNVEV (reference sequence). V was cut by 0 bases and J by 5 bases, with 10 bases left in between. The CDR3 runs 14 residues. The CDR3 DNA reads as TGTGCCAGCAGTTTATCTCCCGGGCAGACTGAAGCTTTCTTT. Translation: CASSLSPGQTEAFF.

This clonotype turned up a few times. This chain links TRBV19 with TRBJ1-3; D is undetermined. Trimming cost V 7 bases and J 4 bases, with 5 bases left between them. The V gene's germline CDR1 is LNHDA and CDR2 SQIVND (reference sequence). This CDR3 is 11 amino acids long. DNA of the CDR3: TGTGCCAGTACCTACGGAAACACCATATATTTT. It specifies CASTYGNTIYF.

J is TRBJ2-7 and V is TRBV20-1; no reliable D call. Germline-derived CDR1 and CDR2 are DFQATT and SNEGSKA (reference sequence). The V end was cut by 1 base, the J end by 0 bases, with 10 bases between. The CDR3 has 14 residues. In DNA, the CDR3 is TGCAGTGCTAGAGTCAGGTCGAGCTCCTACGAGCAGTACTTC. The encoded protein is CSARVRSSSYEQYF.

The chain is built from TRBV20-1 and TRBJ1-5; the match to TRBD1 covers 10 bases. The CDR3 is 14 amino acids. V lost 4 bases to trimming and J lost 4 bases; unmatched junction nucleotides: 4. CDR1 DFQATT and CDR2 SNEGSKA come from the germline V gene (reference sequence). The CDR3 region is CSANTGQGNQPQHF. The DNA of the CDR3 is TGCAGTGCTAATACGGGACAGGGGAATCAGCCCCAGCATTTT.

In its sample, this clonotype was seen a few times. The genes are TRBV6-1 and TRBJ2-3; the match to TRBD2 covers 8 bases. The CDR3 loop spans 14 amino acids. The trim removed 5 bases at V and 6 bases at J, leaving 7 bases unmatched. Germline V CDR1 and CDR2: MNHNS, SASEGT. The CDR3 DNA is TGTGCCAGCAGTCCCTTCACTAGCGGCGATACGCAGTATTTT. Translating gives CASSPFTSGDTQYF.

The chain joins TRBV29-1 to TRBJ2-3, with D tentatively TRBD2 (6 bases). Trimming cost V 1 base and J 2 bases, with 13 bases left between them. This CDR3 region has 15 residues. CDR1 is SQVTM and CDR2 is ANQGSEA in the germline V gene. The CDR3 is CSVEGHRDSTDTQYF. CDR3 nucleotide sequence: TGCAGCGTTGAAGGCCACCGGGACTCCACAGATACGCAGTATTTT.

The chain recombines TRBV12-3 or TRBV12-4 with TRBJ2-3; D uncertain. V gave up 2 bases and J gave up 4 bases, with 16 bases separating them. The CDR3 has 16 residues. The CDR3 spells CASSLFGPAGADTQYF. The CDR3 DNA follows: TGTGCCAGCAGTTTATTCGGGCCGGCTGGGGCAGATACGCAGTATTTT.

The chain combines TRBV10-3 with TRBJ1-1, with 8 bases matching TRBD1. Germline V gives CDR1 ENHRY, CDR2 SYGVKD. J lost 3 bases, V lost 4 bases, and 13 bases had no gene match. The CDR3 is 17 amino acids. The CDR3 protein is CAISGNRGGSSDTEAFF. Here the CDR3 DNA reads TGTGCCATCAGTGGTAACAGGGGGGGAAGTTCGGACACTGAAGCTTTCTTT.

The J gene is TRBJ1-2, the V gene TRBV20-1; D not resolved. The germline gives CDR1 DFQATT, CDR2 SNEGSKA (reference sequence). This CDR3 spans 11 amino acids. The V gene lost 3 bases and the J gene lost 4 bases, with 6 bases spanning the gap. The CDR3 loop is CSASISYGYTF. DNA of the CDR3: TGCAGTGCTAGTATTTCCTATGGCTACACCTTC.

This clonotype was picked up many times. The chain carries TRBV27 and TRBJ1-5; D ambiguous. Deletions cut 6 bases from V and 2 bases from J, with 8 bases between. Germline lookup yields CDR1 MNHEY and CDR2 SMNVEV (reference sequence). CDR3 length equals 13 residues. The DNA for the CDR3 is TGTGCCAGCAGGGAAGTAGGCAATCAGCCCCAGCATTTT. Translating gives CASREVGNQPQHF.

This clonotype showed up just a few times. The chain links TRBV20-1 to TRBJ2-7; 11 bases map to TRBD2. CDR1 is DFQATT, CDR2 SNEGSKA, per germline (reference sequence). CDR3 length equals 17 residues. The trim removed 6 bases at V and 2 bases at J, leaving 15 bases unmatched. The CDR3 nucleotides are TGCAGTGCAAAGGGACTAGCGGTTGGTATGAAAACCTACGAGCAGTACTTC. Amino acid sequence: CSAKGLAVGMKTYEQYF.

The rearrangement links TRBV12-3 or TRBV12-4 to TRBJ1-5; 7 nucleotides line up with TRBD1. The CDR3 extends over 15 amino acids. V lost 1 base to trimming and J lost 5 bases; unmatched junction nucleotides: 5. CDR3 in amino acids: CASSLGGRGHQPQHF. CDR3 sequence (DNA): TGTGCCAGCAGTTTAGGGGGGAGGGGGCATCAGCCCCAGCATTTT.

V and J are TRBV7-6 and TRBJ2-3; TRBD1 agrees at 7 bases. The germline V gene encodes CDR1 SGHVS and CDR2 FNYEAQ. J was trimmed by 6 bases and V by 1 base; bases with no gene match: 7. There are 15 residues in the CDR3. The CDR3: CASSLEYRGRDTQYF. The CDR3 DNA reads TGTGCCAGCAGCTTAGAATACAGGGGTCGGGATACGCAGTATTTT.

The chain has TRBV20-1 and TRBJ2-4, with a weak D call TRBD2 (5 bases). Germline V gene data show CDR1 as DFQATT and CDR2 as SNEGSKA (reference sequence). This CDR3 comprises 15 residues. V was cut by 2 bases and J by 9 bases, with 20 bases left in between. In DNA, the CDR3 is TGCAGTGCTAGACAGTCCTGGGCCCGGGAAAGCATTCAGTACTTC. Translated, it gives CSARQSWARESIQYF.